The text below deals with one T cell receptor beta chain. The target antigen is unknown. The DNA is left out, because the CDR3 cannot be placed on it with certainty; the CDR3 is given as TCRdb lists it. These data belong to a study of cytomegalovirus exposure and HLA in healthy donors. Notes on the study in general: Some TCR beta chains (roughly 160 of them) were listed as cytomegalovirus-associated. It was reported that TCR beta sequences correctly inferred the HLA-A and HLA-B alleles for most subjects. A link between a missense DCLRE1C variant and TCR beta V- and J-gene trimming emerged from a later analysis. A later analysis found that most CMV-associated TCR beta chains appeared HLA-restricted.

Germline-derived CDR1 and CDR2 are SQVTM and ANQGSEA. The CDR3 length is 12 residues, termini included. The PCR made use of 60 Vbeta and 13 Jbeta primers. Some clones are missing from TCRdb's copy, which holds only in-frame ones; the method was immunoSEQ multiplex PCR. The sample has some 75,000 clones, about four fifths seen once. The sequence was collected from a man aged 18 to 30 in good health and CMV-seropositive. The sample consisted of PBMCs. V and J are TRBV29-1 and TRBJ1-4. CDR3 sequence: CSVGEGIGSKFF.